Below, one T cell receptor (beta chain) is given with its context. The antigen remains unidentified. The record originates from a study of vaccination and CD4 T cells after COVID-19. At the level of the study: Six males and four females, two of them Hispanic, were enrolled as convalescents. Overlapping spike peptides of SARS-CoV-2, HCoV-NL63, HCoV-OC43 and HCoV-229E stimulated the cells. In the control cultures, a CEFX pool, an HIV-1 Nef pool, or no peptide was supplied.

Sequencing of cultured CD4+ T cell DNA used the Oncomine TCR Beta short-read assay. MiXCR was run by TCRdb on the PCR reads, yielding one entry per CDR3 protein. The profile covers 20,000 to 25,000 distinct CDR3 sequences, with almost 50% appearing a single time and about 5% taken by the ten largest. The treatment was: approximately nine-day PBMC culture with coronavirus spike peptide pools or control peptides (ViraFEST assay). Each well received 2.1 million or so PBMCs, cultured with 10 IU/ml IL-2 and 9 to 10 ug/ml peptide pools. CDR1 MNHNS and CDR2 SASEGT come from the germline V gene. This CDR3 is built from 12 residues. V lost 5 bases and J lost 8, with 12 bases in between.

This receptor was taken from a human donor who had recovered from COVID-19. The V gene is TRBV6-1, the J gene TRBJ1-2, with no clear D. The sequenced material came from CD4+ T cells from blood, cultured in vitro. In DNA form, the CDR3 reads TGTGCCAGCAGTATCGGGGATCGGGGCTACACCTTC. Translating it yields CASSIGDRGYTF.